Listed below are T cell receptor beta chains from one sample, sequenced in a study of OX40 agonist ivuxolimab in advanced cancers. This table comes from immunoSEQ multiplex PCR, and its TCRdb copy is limited to in-frame clones, with some not included. The sample holds 9,500 to 15,000 clones, nearly 80% seen once. The specimen comprised CD4+ or CD8+ T cells sorted from blood, sampled in a trial of the OX40 agonist ivuxolimab. The origin of the receptors is an adult with an advanced solid tumor such as melanoma, head and neck, liver or kidney cancer. Each CDR3 is given with its conserved first and last residue. Fields, in order: D gene, V gene, J gene, clone size, CDR3 length, CDR3 protein, CDR3 DNA. A D gene is named only where the DNA matches it firmly. Not every row has a clone size; where given, it reads once, few, many or a size class.

.,TRBV19,TRBJ1-6,.,13,CAPPGGTNSPLHF,TGTGCCCCCCCGGGGGGGACAAATTCACCCCTCCACTTT
.,TRBV6-6,TRBJ2-7,.,15,CASSYYNPDPYEQYF,TGTGCCAGCAGTTACTATAACCCCGACCCCTACGAGCAGTACTTC
.,TRBV27,TRBJ1-2,.,15,CASRPSQGINYGYTF,TGTGCCAGCAGACCGTCACAGGGCATTAACTATGGCTACACCTTC
.,TRBV19,TRBJ1-2,.,12,CATRRPAHGYTF,TGTGCCACAAGACGGCCAGCGCATGGCTACACCTTC
TRBD2,TRBV15,TRBJ2-1,.,16,CATSRARGGSYNEQFF,TGTGCCACCAGCAGAGCCCGGGGGGGCTCCTACAATGAGCAGTTCTTC
.,TRBV5-6,TRBJ2-1,once,12,CASSPGQPNGFF,TGTGCCAGCAGCCCGGGACAACCGAACGGTTTCTTC
.,TRBV7-9,TRBJ1-1,.,15,CASSLASGANTEAFF,TGTGCCAGCAGCTTAGCATCGGGGGCAAACACTGAAGCTTTCTTT
.,TRBV28,TRBJ1-6,.,16,CASSLLEGSANSPLHF,TGTGCCAGCAGTTTGTTGGAGGGATCGGCAAATTCACCCCTCCACTTT
.,TRBV5-4,TRBJ2-7,medium-sized,13,CASSLGGTYEQYF,TGTGCCAGCAGCTTGGGCGGTACCTACGAGCAGTACTTC
TRBD1,TRBV5-1,TRBJ2-7,.,14,CASSSTGSRYEQYF,TGCGCCAGCAGCTCGACAGGGTCGCGCTACGAGCAGTACTTC
TRBD1,TRBV11-2,TRBJ2-7,.,14,CASSFDRAAYEQYF,TGTGCCAGCAGCTTTGACAGGGCAGCCTACGAGCAGTACTTC
.,TRBV18,TRBJ1-1,.,13,CASSGGELPEAFF,TGTGCCAGCTCGGGGGGGGAGCTCCCTGAAGCTTTCTTT
TRBD2,TRBV15,TRBJ2-3,.,16,CATSRGTSGSPDTQYF,TGTGCCACCAGCCGAGGGACTAGCGGGAGTCCAGATACGCAGTATTTT
.,TRBV11-2,TRBJ2-1,medium-sized,12,CASSLFSEEQFF,TGTGCCAGCAGCTTATTTTCTGAGGAGCAGTTCTTC
.,TRBV11-2,TRBJ2-7,.,15,CASSRSTGTLYEQYF,TGTGCCAGCAGCAGGAGTACCGGGACGTTGTACGAGCAGTACTTC
.,TRBV5-1,TRBJ1-1,.,14,CASSFLQVNTEAFF,TGCGCCAGCAGCTTTCTACAGGTGAACACTGAAGCTTTCTTT
TRBD2,TRBV11-1,TRBJ2-3,.,14,CASSLSLAENTQYF,TGTGCCAGCAGCTTATCCCTAGCGGAGAATACGCAGTATTTT
.,TRBV6-4,TRBJ1-6,.,15,CASSDSREGNSPLHF,TGTGCCAGCAGTGACTCTAGGGAGGGGAATTCACCCCTCCACTTT
TRBD2,TRBV28,TRBJ2-5,.,17,CASTRSGLAGRGGTQYF,TGTGCCAGCACTCGCTCGGGACTAGCGGGCCGGGGTGGGACCCAGTACTTC
.,TRBV6-1,TRBJ2-3,.,12,CASTLYTDTQYF,TGTGCCAGCACCCTGTACACAGATACGCAGTATTTT
.,TRBV11-3,TRBJ2-3,.,13,CASSLPPADTQYF,TGTGCCAGCAGCTTACCCCCGGCAGATACGCAGTATTTT
.,TRBV6-9,TRBJ2-7,.,11,CASSYPDEQYF,TGTGCCAGCAGTTACCCGGACGAGCAGTACTTC
.,TRBV30,TRBJ2-3,.,12,CAQGGITDTQYF,TGTGCCCAGGGGGGAATCACAGATACGCAGTATTTT
.,TRBV4-1,TRBJ2-3,.,15,CASSPPLGSTDTQYF,TGCGCCAGCAGCCCGCCTCTCGGGAGTACAGATACGCAGTATTTT
TRBD1,TRBV4-3,TRBJ1-1,.,17,CASSQDWRGPSQAGAFF,TGCGCCAGCAGCCAAGATTGGAGGGGGCCCTCCCAGGCGGGAGCTTTCTTT
TRBD1,TRBV27,TRBJ2-7,.,17,CASSSLYTTGEPYEQYF,TGTGCCAGCAGTTCTCTTTATACGACAGGGGAGCCCTACGAGCAGTACTTC
.,TRBV28,TRBJ2-2,.,15,CASSLSRGYTGELFF,TGTGCCAGCAGTTTATCCAGGGGCTACACCGGGGAGCTGTTTTTT